The 30 T cell receptor beta chains given below trace back to one sample, sequenced in a study of blood T cells in healthy people across ages. Next came a second PCR, run for roughly 6 to 11 cycles, which used a sample-barcoded 5' primer along with a J-beta primer mix. TCRdb re-analysed the 5' RACE reads in MiXCR, keeping a single row per CDR3 protein. This table has 1.8 million or so distinct CDR3 sequences, roughly two fifths appearing once. The sequenced sample was blood. The receptors were sampled from a human donor in good health.

The chain has TRBV7-2 and TRBJ2-3; D remains unclear. CDR1 SGHTA and CDR2 FQGNSA come from the germline V gene. The CDR3 is made up of 12 amino acids. Trimming took 2 bases from V and 7 from J, leaving 7 bases between them. The CDR3 nucleotides read TGTGCCAGCAGCTTACGTTCCCATACGCAGTATTTT. Amino acid sequence: CASSLRSHTQYF.

This clonotype was seen a few times. The rearrangement links TRBV7-2 to TRBJ1-5; 7 bases map to TRBD1. CDR1 is SGHTA and CDR2 is FQGNSA in the germline V gene. J lost 0 bases, V lost 3 bases, and 2 bases had no gene match. The CDR3 runs to 15 residues. The CDR3 sequence: CASSFDRASNQPQHF. CDR3 coding DNA: TGTGCCAGCAGCTTTGACAGGGCTAGCAATCAGCCCCAGCATTTT.

This clonotype showed up just a few times. The chain joins TRBV6-5 to TRBJ2-1; D gene uncertain. CDR1 is MNHEY, CDR2 SVGAGI, per germline. V was shortened by 6 bases and J by 5 bases, with 17 bases between the two germline ends. The CDR3 has 15 residues. The CDR3 protein is CASSQTDPIDNEQFF. The CDR3 bases are TGTGCCAGCAGCCAAACGGACCCGATCGACAATGAGCAGTTCTTC.

This clonotype occurred a few times. V usage is TRBV18 and J usage is TRBJ2-7; 11 bases line up with TRBD1. V was pared by 8 bases and J by 1 base, with 7 bases of the junction left unmatched. CDR3 length: 15 residues. Germline V gene sequence: CDR1 KGHSH, CDR2 LQKENI. The CDR3 region is CASRPGTGGSYEQYF. CDR3 DNA: TGTGCCAGCCGCCCCGGGACAGGGGGATCCTACGAGCAGTACTTC.

This clonotype came up many times. The gene calls are TRBV5-1 and TRBJ2-7, with a possible D match to TRBD2 (5 bases). The CDR3 has 12 amino acids. The germline V and J ends were trimmed by 1 base and 5 bases, with 7 bases remaining between them. Germline V CDR1 and CDR2: SGHRS, YFSETQ. The CDR3: CASSLNGDEQYF. The CDR3 nucleotides read TGCGCCAGCAGCTTGAACGGGGACGAGCAGTACTTC.

This clonotype was seen more than once but under ten times. The chain has TRBV6-5 and TRBJ2-3; D is perhaps TRBD1 or TRBD2 (5 bases each). The CDR3 is 15 amino acids. In germline, CDR1 is MNHEY, CDR2 SVGAGI. V was clipped by 6 bases and J by 2 bases, with 15 bases between them. The DNA of the CDR3 is TGTGCCAGCAGCCGGGGACGCCAGGTCACAGATACGCAGTATTTT. Protein sequence: CASSRGRQVTDTQYF.

The gene calls are TRBV6-5 and TRBJ1-5; D not certain. Trimming took off 6 bases at V and 10 bases at J, with 10 bases between the two ends. The germline gives CDR1 MNHEY, CDR2 SVGAGI. The CDR3 runs 11 residues. The CDR3 protein is CASRGKDPQHF. In DNA, the CDR3 is TGTGCCAGCAGAGGGAAGGACCCCCAGCATTTT.

The CDR3 sequence: CSVEVGDNEQFF. CDR3 nucleotide sequence: TGCAGCGTTGAAGTAGGGGACAATGAGCAGTTCTTC. V usage is TRBV29-1 and J usage is TRBJ2-1; possible D gene TRBD1, 5 bases. The CDR3 runs to 12 residues. Germline CDR1 and CDR2: SQVTM and ANQGSEA. V was shortened by 1 base and J by 5 bases, with 6 bases between the two germline ends.

The sample holds a few counts of this clonotype. J is TRBJ2-1 and V is TRBV28; TRBD1 or TRBD2 may be the D gene (5 bases each). Germline CDR1 MDHEN, CDR2 SYDVKM. The V end was cut by 3 bases, the J end by 5 bases, with 17 bases between. The CDR3 has 16 residues. The CDR3 coding sequence is TGTGCCAGCAGTTTTTCGGCCAGGGAGATGGACAATGAGCAGTTCTTC. Protein sequence: CASSFSAREMDNEQFF.

The chain uses TRBV20-1 and TRBJ2-3; D call uncertain. CDR3 size: 15 residues. Trimming removed 2 bases from V and 4 bases from J, with 16 bases in between. Germline values: CDR1 DFQATT, CDR2 SNEGSKA (reference sequence). CDR3 protein: CSARYTLGMPDTQYF. In DNA form, the CDR3 reads TGCAGTGCTAGATACACCCTTGGGATGCCAGATACGCAGTATTTT.

The chain recombines TRBV5-6 with TRBJ2-1; no reliable D call. V lost 3 bases to trimming and J lost 9 bases, with 10 bases between them. Per germline, CDR1 SGHDT and CDR2 YYEEEE. The CDR3 loop spans 12 amino acids. The CDR3 reads CASSSVGREQFF. The DNA of the CDR3 is TGTGCCAGCAGCTCTGTTGGGCGTGAGCAGTTCTTC.

The rearrangement uses TRBV5-6 and TRBJ1-2; D call uncertain. CDR1 SGHDT and CDR2 YYEEEE come from the germline V gene. The V and J ends lost 0 bases and 7 bases respectively, with 10 bases between them. CDR3 length equals 13 residues. CDR3 amino acids: CASSLDGPGGYTF. CDR3 nucleotide sequence: TGTGCCAGCAGCTTGGACGGACCAGGTGGCTACACCTTC.

The gene calls are TRBV7-3 and TRBJ2-7; TRBD2 aligns across 7 bases. The CDR3 has 13 amino acids. Germline trimming cut 5 bases from V and 7 bases from J; bases unmatched to any gene: 8. CDR1 is SGHTA, CDR2 FQGTGA, per germline. CDR3 sequence (DNA): TGTGCCAGCAGCCTGACACCCGGGAGGGAGCAGTACTTC. Translated, it gives CASSLTPGREQYF.

CDR3 loop: CSAAPPGTSGETQYF. The CDR3 DNA reads TGCAGTGCTGCACCACCCGGGACTAGCGGGGAGACCCAGTACTTC. V is TRBV20-1 and J is TRBJ2-5; 12 bases align to TRBD2. Germline CDR1 reads DFQATT; CDR2 reads SNEGSKA (reference sequence). This CDR3 region has 15 residues. J lost 5 bases, V lost 5 bases, and 9 bases had no gene match.

The chain has TRBV18 and TRBJ2-1; D is unresolved. V dropped 3 bases and J dropped 7 bases, with 19 bases sitting between them. This CDR3 is 16 amino acids long. The germline gives CDR1 KGHSH, CDR2 LQKENI. CDR3 in amino acids: CASSPLGSTVQNEQFF. Here the CDR3 DNA reads TGTGCCAGCTCACCCTTGGGGTCAACAGTACAGAATGAGCAGTTCTTC.

The chain carries TRBV10-3 and TRBJ2-7, with 9 positions matching TRBD1. The CDR3 runs to 16 residues. V lost 3 bases to trimming and J lost 0 bases; unmatched junction nucleotides: 6. The germline V gene encodes CDR1 ENHRY and CDR2 SYGVKD. The CDR3 loop reads CAISDPGQGGSYEQYF. In DNA form, the CDR3 reads TGTGCCATCAGTGACCCGGGACAGGGTGGCTCCTACGAGCAGTACTTC.

This clonotype has just one count. The gene calls are TRBV6-5 and TRBJ2-7; D possibly corresponds to TRBD2 (6 bases). Germline assignment: CDR1 MNHEY and CDR2 SVGAGI. V gave up 2 bases and J gave up 1 base, with 15 bases separating them. The CDR3 is 16 amino acids. The CDR3 spells CASSYQLGLASYEQYF. The DNA for the CDR3 is TGTGCCAGCAGTTACCAATTGGGGCTAGCGTCCTACGAGCAGTACTTC.

The chain recombines TRBV6-2 or TRBV6-3 with TRBJ1-5, with D possibly being TRBD1 (5 bases). The V end was cut by 8 bases, the J end by 5 bases, with 13 bases between. The CDR3 has 13 residues. The germline V gene has CDR1 MNHEY and CDR2 SVGEGT. The CDR3 bases are TGTGCCAGCGGAGAGGGGACGGATCAGCCCCAGCATTTT. Translation gives CASGEGTDQPQHF.

The genes are TRBV7-2 and TRBJ1-2, with 8 bases matching TRBD1. V was pared by 4 bases and J by 8 bases, with 9 bases of the junction left unmatched. CDR1 and CDR2 (germline): SGHTA, FQGNSA. The CDR3 has 14 residues. The CDR3 loop reads CASSYQQGAGGYTF. The CDR3 nucleotides are TGTGCCAGCAGCTACCAGCAGGGGGCGGGCGGCTACACCTTC.

V usage is TRBV20-1 and J usage is TRBJ1-1; possible D gene TRBD1, 6 bases. Germline V CDR1 and CDR2: DFQATT, SNEGSKA (reference sequence). The ends were cut back, 6 bases at V and 1 base at J, with 15 bases in the middle. The CDR3 contains 14 residues. The CDR3 here is CSAKTDSENTEAFF. CDR3 sequence (DNA): TGCAGTGCGAAAACGGACAGTGAGAACACTGAAGCTTTCTTT.

V and J are TRBV5-1 and TRBJ2-7; D is unclear. The CDR3 runs to 14 residues. CDR1 is SGHRS and CDR2 is YFSETQ in the germline V gene. The germline V and J ends were trimmed by 4 bases and 5 bases, with 16 bases remaining between them. The CDR3 loop reads CASSVLGVGHEQYF. The DNA for the CDR3 is TGCGCCAGCAGCGTGCTTGGGGTTGGACACGAGCAGTACTTC.

This clonotype has just a few counts. The chain recombines TRBV7-2 with TRBJ2-7, with TRBD2 matching 8 bases. Trimming took 6 bases from V and 2 from J; bases not matched to a gene: 12. The CDR3 covers 16 residues. The germline V gene encodes CDR1 SGHTA and CDR2 FQGNSA. CDR3 loop: CASSPAGGRRAYEQYF. The CDR3 DNA is TGTGCCAGCAGTCCCGCGGGGGGACGGAGAGCCTACGAGCAGTACTTC.

The sample holds a few counts of this clonotype. This chain joins TRBV12-3 or TRBV12-4 and TRBJ2-1, with D possibly being TRBD1 (6 bases). The V and J ends lost 2 bases and 5 bases respectively, with 10 bases between them. The CDR3 spans 14 residues. The CDR3 loop is CASSLTGSDNEQFF. The CDR3 DNA is TGTGCCAGCAGTTTAACAGGGTCGGACAATGAGCAGTTCTTC.

The table lists this clonotype with a few counts. V usage is TRBV7-2 and J usage is TRBJ2-1; TRBD2 matches 8 bases. CDR3 size: 15 residues. Unmatched junction bases numbered 7, after V lost 3 bases and J lost 6 bases. CDR1 SGHTA and CDR2 FQGNSA come from the germline V gene. Here the CDR3 DNA reads TGTGCCAGCAGCTTCCTTAGCGGGGTTGTCAATGAGCAGTTCTTC. It codes for CASSFLSGVVNEQFF.

This clonotype was recorded a few times. The V and J genes are TRBV7-8 and TRBJ2-5, with 10 bases aligning to TRBD2. Germline CDR1 and CDR2: SGHVS and FQNEAQ. The CDR3 sequence is 15 residues long. With 5 bases clipped from V and 3 bases from J, the junction kept 6 bases outside the gene matches. The CDR3 loop is CASSRSGGAKETQYF. DNA of the CDR3: TGTGCCAGCAGCAGGAGCGGGGGGGCCAAAGAGACCCAGTACTTC. Drawing the rest from reference TRBV7-8 and TRBJ2-5, the complete variable domain is GAGVSQSPRYKVAKRGQDVALRCDPISGHVSLFWYQQALGQGPEFLTYFQNEAQLDKSGLPSDRFFAERPEGSVSTLKIQRTQQEDSAVYLCASSRSGGAKETQYFGPGTRLLVL.

The V call is TRBV24-1, the J call TRBJ2-3, with D unresolved. The CDR3 is 13 amino acids. V was shortened by 3 bases and J by 6 bases, with 9 bases between the two germline ends. Germline V CDR1 and CDR2: KGHDR, SFDVKD. For the CDR3, the DNA is TGTGCCACCAGTGATACAACGAGGGATACGCAGTATTTT. Translated: CATSDTTRDTQYF.

A single count supports this clonotype. One end of the junction varies from germline; a read error may be responsible. The V gene is TRBV3-1, the J gene TRBJ2-4, with D possibly being TRBD2 (6 bases). The DNA end is a closer match to TRBJ2-7, so the J assignment may be wrong. Germline-derived CDR1 and CDR2 are LGHDT and YNNKEL (reference sequence). This CDR3 spans 14 amino acids. The CDR3 DNA follows: TGTGCCGGCAGCCCCGGGACTTCTTGGTCCGAGCAGTACTTC. This gives the protein CAGSPGTSWSEQYF.

V gene TRBV2 combines with J gene TRBJ2-5; perhaps D is TRBD1 or TRBD2 (5 bases each). In germline, CDR1 is SNHLY, CDR2 FYNNEI. There are 16 residues in the CDR3. V shed 6 bases and J shed 0 bases, with 17 bases lying between them. The CDR3 coding sequence is TGTGCCAGCAGCGCTGCCCGGGGCGAGTACCAAGAGACCCAGTACTTC. Translating it yields CASSAARGEYQETQYF.

This clonotype has a handful of counts. This rearrangement joins TRBV20-1 to TRBJ2-1; 7 bases are shared with TRBD1. The CDR3 spans 13 residues. Trimming cost V 5 bases and J 9 bases; bases outside gene matches: 10. The germline V gene encodes CDR1 DFQATT and CDR2 SNEGSKA (reference sequence). The chain's CDR3 is CSAGRQGYGEQFF. The CDR3, as DNA: TGCAGTGCTGGTAGACAGGGATATGGTGAGCAGTTCTTC.

This clonotype was seen only once. Mismatch with germline at one junction end may stem from a read error. The CDR3 DNA follows: TGTGCCAGCAGCGCCCAGGGGTCCCATAACTATGGTTACACCTTC. It yields the protein CASSAQGSHNYGYTF. This chain uses TRBV7-2 with TRBJ1-2; D is possibly TRBD1 (6 bases). The CDR3 length is 15 residues. CDR1 and CDR2 (germline): SGHTA, FQGNSA.